This T cell receptor (beta chain) emerged from a study of blood T cells in healthy people across ages. This clonotype was recorded a few times. Next came a second PCR, run for about 6 to 11 cycles, which used a sample-barcoded 5' primer along with a J-beta primer mix. One entry per CDR3 protein results from TCRdb running MiXCR on the 5' RACE reads. The sample carries more than 650,000 distinct CDR3 sequences, 22% recorded once. CDR1 ENHRY and CDR2 SYGVKD come from the germline V gene. This CDR3 spans 15 amino acids. V lost 2 bases and J lost 0, with 9 bases in between. The clonotype was recovered from a man aged 65-85 years in good health. Sequences were obtained from blood. The chain recombines TRBV10-3 with TRBJ2-3; tentatively, D is TRBD2 (5 bases). CDR3 sequence reads: CAISEGRTSTDTQYF. CDR3 nucleotides: TGTGCCATCAGTGAGGGCAGGACTAGCACAGATACGCAGTATTTT.